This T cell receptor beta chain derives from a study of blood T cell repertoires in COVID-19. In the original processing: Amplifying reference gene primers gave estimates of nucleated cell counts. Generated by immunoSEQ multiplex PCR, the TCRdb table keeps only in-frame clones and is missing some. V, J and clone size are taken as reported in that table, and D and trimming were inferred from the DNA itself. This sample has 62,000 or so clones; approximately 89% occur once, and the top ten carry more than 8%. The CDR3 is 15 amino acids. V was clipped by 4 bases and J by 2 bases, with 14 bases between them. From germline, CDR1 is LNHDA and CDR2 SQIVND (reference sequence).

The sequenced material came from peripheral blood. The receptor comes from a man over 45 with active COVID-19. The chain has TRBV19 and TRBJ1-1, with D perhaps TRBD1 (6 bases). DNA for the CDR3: TGTGCCAGTAGTAGCCACCGGACAGAAAACACTGAAGCTTTCTTT. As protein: CASSSHRTENTEAFF.